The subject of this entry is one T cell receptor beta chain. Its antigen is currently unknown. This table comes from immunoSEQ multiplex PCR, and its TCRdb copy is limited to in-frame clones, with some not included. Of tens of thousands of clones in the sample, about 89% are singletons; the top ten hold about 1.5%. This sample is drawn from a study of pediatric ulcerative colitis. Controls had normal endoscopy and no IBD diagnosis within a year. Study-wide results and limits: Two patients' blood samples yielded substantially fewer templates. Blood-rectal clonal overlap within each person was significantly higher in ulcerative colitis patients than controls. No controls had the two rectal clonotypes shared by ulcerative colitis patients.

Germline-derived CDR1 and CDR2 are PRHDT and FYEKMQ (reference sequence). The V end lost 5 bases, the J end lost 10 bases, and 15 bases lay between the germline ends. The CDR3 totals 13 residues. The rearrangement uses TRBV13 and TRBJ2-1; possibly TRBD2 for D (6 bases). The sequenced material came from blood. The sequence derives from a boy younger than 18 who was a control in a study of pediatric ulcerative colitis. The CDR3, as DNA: TGTGCCAGCAGCCCGGGAGCCGTTCCCGAGCAGTTCTTC. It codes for CASSPGAVPEQFF.